A single T cell receptor beta chain is shown here with its context. V was clipped by 2 bases and J by 0 bases, with 8 bases between them. The germline V gene has CDR1 MGHRA and CDR2 YSYEKL. The CDR3 extends over 14 amino acids. This sample was taken from a study of cytomegalovirus exposure and HLA in healthy donors. Researchers ran the PCR with 60 Vbeta and 13 Jbeta primers. The table came from immunoSEQ multiplex PCR; TCRdb's copy has only in-frame clones and leaves some out. The table lists 110,000 to 150,000 clones, 82% of them singletons. J is TRBJ2-7 and V is TRBV4-1, with TRBD1 as a possible D gene (6 bases). What was sequenced was PBMCs. This TCR was sampled from a middle-aged woman in good health and CMV-seronegative. DNA of the CDR3: TGCGCCAGCAGCCAACGGGACAACTCCTACGAGCAGTACTTC. Its translation is CASSQRDNSYEQYF.